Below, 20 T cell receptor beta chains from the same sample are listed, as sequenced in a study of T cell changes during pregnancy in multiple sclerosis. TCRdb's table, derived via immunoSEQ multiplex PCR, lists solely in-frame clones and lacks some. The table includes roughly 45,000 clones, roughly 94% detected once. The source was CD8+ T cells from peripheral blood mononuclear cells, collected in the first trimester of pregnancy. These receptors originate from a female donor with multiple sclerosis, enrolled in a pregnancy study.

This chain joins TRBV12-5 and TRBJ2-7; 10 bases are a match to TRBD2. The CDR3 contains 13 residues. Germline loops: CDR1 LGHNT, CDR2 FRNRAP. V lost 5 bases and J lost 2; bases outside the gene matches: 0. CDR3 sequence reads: CASGTSGAYEQYF. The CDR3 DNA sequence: TGTGCTAGTGGTACTAGCGGGGCCTACGAGCAGTACTTC.

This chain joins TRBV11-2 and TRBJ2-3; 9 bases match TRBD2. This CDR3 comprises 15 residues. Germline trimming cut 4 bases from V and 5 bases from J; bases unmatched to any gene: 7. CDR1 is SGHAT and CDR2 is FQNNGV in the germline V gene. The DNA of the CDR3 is TGTGCCAGCAGCTATACTAGCGGGTCGTTAGATACGCAGTATTTT. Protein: CASSYTSGSLDTQYF.

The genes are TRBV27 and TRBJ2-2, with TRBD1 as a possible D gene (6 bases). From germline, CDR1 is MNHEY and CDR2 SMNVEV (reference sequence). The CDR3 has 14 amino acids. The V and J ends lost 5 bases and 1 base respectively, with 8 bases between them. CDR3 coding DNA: TGTGCCAGCAGTCCCAGGGGGAACACCGGGGAGCTGTTTTTT. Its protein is CASSPRGNTGELFF.

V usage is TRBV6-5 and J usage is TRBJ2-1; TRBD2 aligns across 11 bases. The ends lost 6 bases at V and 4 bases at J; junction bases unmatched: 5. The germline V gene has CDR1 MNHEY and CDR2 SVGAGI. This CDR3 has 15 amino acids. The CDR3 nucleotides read TGTGCCAGCAGCTGGACTAGCGGGCCTTACAATGAGCAGTTCTTC. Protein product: CASSWTSGPYNEQFF.

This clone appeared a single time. The CDR3 DNA follows: TGTGCCAGCAGGCCACCGGGACTAGCGGCGTCCTACGAGCAGTACTTC. Residues: CASRPPGLAASYEQYF. The V and J genes are TRBV7-9 and TRBJ2-7, with 11 nucleotides matching TRBD2. CDR1 and CDR2 from the germline V gene are SEHNR and FQNEAQ (reference sequence). The CDR3 consists of 16 residues. With 6 bases clipped from V and 1 base from J, the junction kept 8 bases outside the gene matches.

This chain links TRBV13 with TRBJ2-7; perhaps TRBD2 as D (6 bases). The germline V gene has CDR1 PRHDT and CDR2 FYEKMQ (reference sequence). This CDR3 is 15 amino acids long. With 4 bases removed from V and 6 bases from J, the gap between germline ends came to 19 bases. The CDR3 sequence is CASSYNPRDLGEQYF. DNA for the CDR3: TGTGCCAGCAGCTACAACCCCCGGGACTTAGGCGAGCAGTACTTC.

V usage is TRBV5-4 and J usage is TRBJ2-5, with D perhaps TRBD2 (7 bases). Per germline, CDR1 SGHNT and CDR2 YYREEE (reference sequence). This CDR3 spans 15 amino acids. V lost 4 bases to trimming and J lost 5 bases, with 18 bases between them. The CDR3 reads CASSLRGGSGETQYF. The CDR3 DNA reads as TGTGCCAGCAGCCTTAGGGGGGGGAGTGGTGAGACCCAGTACTTC.

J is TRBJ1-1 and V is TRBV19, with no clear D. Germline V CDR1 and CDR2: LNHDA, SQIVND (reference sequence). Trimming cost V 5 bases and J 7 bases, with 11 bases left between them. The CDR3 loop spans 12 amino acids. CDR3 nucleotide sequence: TGTGCCAGTAGTTGGAGGACGGGTGAAGCTTTCTTT. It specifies CASSWRTGEAFF.

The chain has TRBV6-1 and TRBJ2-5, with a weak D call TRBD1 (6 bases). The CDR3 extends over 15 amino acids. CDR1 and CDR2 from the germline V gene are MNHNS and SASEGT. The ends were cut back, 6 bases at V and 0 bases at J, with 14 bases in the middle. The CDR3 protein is CASSPLTGNQETQYF. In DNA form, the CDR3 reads TGTGCCAGCAGCCCCCTTACAGGGAACCAAGAGACCCAGTACTTC.

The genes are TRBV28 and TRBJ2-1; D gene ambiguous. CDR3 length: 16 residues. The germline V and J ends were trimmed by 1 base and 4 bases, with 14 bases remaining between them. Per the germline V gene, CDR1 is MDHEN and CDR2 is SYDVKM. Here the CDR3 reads CASSLSHPIQYNEQFF. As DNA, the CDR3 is TGTGCCAGCAGTTTATCCCATCCGATACAATACAATGAGCAGTTCTTC. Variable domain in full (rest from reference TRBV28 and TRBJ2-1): DVKVTQSSRYLVKRTGEKVFLECVQDMDHENMFWYRQDPGLGLRLIYFSYDVKMKEKGDIPEGYSVSREKKERFSLILESASTNQTSMYLCASSLSHPIQYNEQFFGPGTRLTVL.

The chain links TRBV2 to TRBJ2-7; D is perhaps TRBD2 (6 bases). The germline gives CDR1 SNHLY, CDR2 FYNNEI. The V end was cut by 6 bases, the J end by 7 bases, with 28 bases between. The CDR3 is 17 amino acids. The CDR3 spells CASRLRLRSGSPGEQYF. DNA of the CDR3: TGTGCCAGCAGGCTTCGCCTTCGGAGCGGGTCGCCGGGGGAGCAGTACTTC.

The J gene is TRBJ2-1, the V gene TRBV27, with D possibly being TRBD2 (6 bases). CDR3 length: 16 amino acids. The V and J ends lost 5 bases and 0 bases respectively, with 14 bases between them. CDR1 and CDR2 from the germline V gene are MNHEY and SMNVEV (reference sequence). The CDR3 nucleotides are TGTGCCAGCAGTACACTGGCGGGATCCTCCTACAATGAGCAGTTCTTC. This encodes CASSTLAGSSYNEQFF.

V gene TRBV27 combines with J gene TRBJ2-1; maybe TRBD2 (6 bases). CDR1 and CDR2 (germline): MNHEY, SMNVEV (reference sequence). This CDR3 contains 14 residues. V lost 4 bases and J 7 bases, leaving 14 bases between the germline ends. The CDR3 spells CASSWPGVLNEQFF. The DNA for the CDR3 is TGTGCCAGCAGTTGGCCGGGAGTATTGAATGAGCAGTTCTTC.

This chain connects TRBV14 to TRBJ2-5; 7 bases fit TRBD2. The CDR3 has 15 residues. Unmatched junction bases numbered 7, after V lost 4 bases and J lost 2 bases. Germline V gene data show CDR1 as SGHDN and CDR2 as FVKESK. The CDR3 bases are TGTGCCAGCAGCCGAAAGCTAGCGGTACAAGAGACCCAGTACTTC. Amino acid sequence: CASSRKLAVQETQYF.

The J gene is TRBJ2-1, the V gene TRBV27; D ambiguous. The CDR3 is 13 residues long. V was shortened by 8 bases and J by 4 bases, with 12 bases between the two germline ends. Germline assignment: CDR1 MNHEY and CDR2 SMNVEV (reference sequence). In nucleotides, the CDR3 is TGTGCCAGCCTAGGCCCCCCTTACAATGAGCAGTTCTTC. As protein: CASLGPPYNEQFF.

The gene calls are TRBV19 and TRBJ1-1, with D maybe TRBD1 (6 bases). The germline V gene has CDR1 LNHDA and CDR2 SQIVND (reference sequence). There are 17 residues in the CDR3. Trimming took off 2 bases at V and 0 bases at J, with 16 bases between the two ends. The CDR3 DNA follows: TGTGCCAGTAGTATAAAGCAGGACAGAGGTTTGAACACTGAAGCTTTCTTT. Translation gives CASSIKQDRGLNTEAFF.

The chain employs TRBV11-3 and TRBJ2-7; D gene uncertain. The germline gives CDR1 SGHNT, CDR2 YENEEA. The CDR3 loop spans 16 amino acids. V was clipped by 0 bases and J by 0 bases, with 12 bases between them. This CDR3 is CASSLEVRSSSYEQYF. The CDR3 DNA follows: TGTGCCAGCAGCTTAGAAGTACGTTCGAGCTCCTACGAGCAGTACTTC. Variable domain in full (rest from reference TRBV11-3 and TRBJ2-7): EAGVVQSPRYKIIEKKQPVAFWCNPISGHNTLYWYLQNLGQGPELLIRYENEEAVDDSQLPKDRFSAERLKGVDSTLKIQPAELGDSAVYLCASSLEVRSSSYEQYFGPGTRLTVT.

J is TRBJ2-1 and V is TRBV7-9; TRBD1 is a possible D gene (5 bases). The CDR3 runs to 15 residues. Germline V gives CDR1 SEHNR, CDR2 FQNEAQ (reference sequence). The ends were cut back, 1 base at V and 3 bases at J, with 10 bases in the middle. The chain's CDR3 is CASSLVIGDYNEQFF. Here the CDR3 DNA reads TGTGCCAGCAGCTTAGTAATAGGGGACTACAATGAGCAGTTCTTC. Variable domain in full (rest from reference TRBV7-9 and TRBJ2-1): DTGVSQNPRHKITKRGQNVTFRCDPISEHNRLYWYRQTLGQGPEFLTYFQNEAQLEKSRLLSDRFSAERPKGSFSTLEIQRTEQGDSAMYLCASSLVIGDYNEQFFGPGTRLTVL.

CDR3 sequence: CAWSVLMDEQFF. DNA of the CDR3: TGTGCCTGGAGTGTACTGATGGATGAGCAGTTCTTC. V is TRBV30 and J is TRBJ2-1; no firm D call. V was cut by 0 bases and J by 8 bases, with 8 bases left in between. Germline V lookup: CDR1 GTSNPN, CDR2 SVGIG (reference sequence). The CDR3 consists of 12 residues. The full variable domain, completed using reference TRBV30 and TRBJ2-1, is SQTIHQWPATLVQPVGSPLSLECTVEGTSNPNLYWYRQAAGRGLQLLFYSVGIGQISSEVPQNLSASRPQDRQFILSSKKLLLSDSGFYLCAWSVLMDEQFFGPGTRLTVL.

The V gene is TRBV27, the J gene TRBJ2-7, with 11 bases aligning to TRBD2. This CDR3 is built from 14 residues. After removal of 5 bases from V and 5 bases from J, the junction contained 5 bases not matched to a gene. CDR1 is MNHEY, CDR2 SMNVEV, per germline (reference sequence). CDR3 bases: TGTGCCAGCAGTCTGACTAGCGGGATCGACGAGCAGTACTTC. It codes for CASSLTSGIDEQYF.